This T cell receptor beta chain came from a study of blood T cell repertoires in COVID-19. Germline assignment: CDR1 SGHVS and CDR2 FQNEAQ. The CDR3 totals 14 residues. V lost 0 bases, J lost 4 bases, and 8 bases lay in between. Profiling relied on immunoSEQ multiplex PCR, and the TCRdb table lists in-frame clones only, not all of them. The repertoire holds about 300,000 clones, with approximately 86% as singletons. The TCR comes from a man in his sixties or seventies with acute or convalescent COVID-19. Sample: peripheral blood. The chain couples TRBV7-8 to TRBJ2-3; D is possibly TRBD2 (6 bases). The DNA for the CDR3 is TGTGCCAGCAGCTTAGCTACTAGCTCAGATACGCAGTATTTT. Its protein is CASSLATSSDTQYF.